This T cell receptor beta chain stems from a study of response to subunit inactivated influenza vaccine. The germline gives CDR1 DFQATT, CDR2 SNEGSKA (reference sequence). With 2 bases removed from V and 6 bases from J, the gap between germline ends came to 10 bases. The CDR3 covers 12 residues. TCRdb independently ran MiXCR on the RT-PCR reads; one entry per CDR3 protein. The table records hundreds of thousands of distinct CDR3 sequences, 6% to 9% of them present only once. The source of this sequence is a man between 50 and 69 years old who received an inactivated influenza vaccine. V and J are TRBV20-1 and TRBJ1-2; D unresolved. Sequencing used PBMCs from blood, obtained around 2 years after vaccination. The CDR3 sequence is CSARPGAHGYTF. The DNA for the CDR3 is TGCAGTGCTAGACCGGGAGCCCATGGCTACACCTTC.